The rows below give T cell receptor beta chains drawn from one sample of a study of prognosis after radiotherapy for stage I lung cancer. TCRdb fed the multiplex PCR reads into MiXCR, producing one record per CDR3 protein. The sample includes some 11,000 distinct CDR3 sequences, roughly half seen only once; the top ten take more than 6.5%. Source: PBMCs, taken before or after stereotactic body radiation therapy (not recorded which). These receptors came from a donor at least 50 years old with non-small cell lung cancer. The CDR3 runs from the conserved cysteine through the conserved F or W. A D gene is named only where the DNA matches it firmly. Expanded clones get a size class; other rows say once, few or many, or leave the size out.

>few|TRBJ2-3|TRBV5-1|-
CASSSENGLSDTQYF
TGCGCCAGTAGCTCAGAGAATGGATTATCAGATACGCAGTATTTT
>-|TRBJ2-3|TRBV7-8|-
CASSRAVLRMSTDTLYF
TGTGCCAGCAGCAGAGCTGTGCTACGGATGAGCACAGATACGCTGTATTTT
>-|TRBJ2-2|TRBV24-1|TRBD2
CATGDLSGGTGELFF
TGTGCCACCGGTGATTTATCGGGAGGAACCGGGGAGCTGTTTTTT
>-|TRBJ1-2|TRBV19|TRBD1
CASSSGQGFGTNYGYTF
TGTGCCAGTAGTTCCGGACAGGGTTTCGGAACTAACTATGGCTACACCTTC
>-|TRBJ1-5|TRBV30|-
CAWSVQGSNQPQHF
TGTGCCTGGAGTGTACAAGGGAGCAATCAGCCCCAGCATTTT
>medium-sized|TRBJ2-2|TRBV4-3|TRBD2
CASSHSSGSTGELFF
TGCGCCAGCAGCCACTCTAGCGGGAGTACCGGGGAGCTGTTTTTT
>medium-sized|TRBJ2-7|TRBV7-8|TRBD2
CASSFGEAGDYEQYF
TGTGCCAGCAGCTTTGGTGAGGCGGGGGACTACGAGCAGTACTTC
>-|TRBJ2-5|TRBV5-1|-
CASSLAPQMEYQETQYF
TGCGCCAGCAGCTTGGCTCCGCAGATGGAGTACCAAGAGACCCAGTACTTC
>medium-sized|TRBJ2-7|TRBV15|-
CATRDSSYEQYF
TGTGCCACCAGGGACAGCTCCTACGAGCAGTACTTC
>medium-sized|TRBJ2-1|TRBV11-2|TRBD2
CASSKSERSGRGSYNEQFF
TGTGCCAGCAGCAAATCGGAGCGTAGCGGGAGGGGGTCCTACAATGAGCAGTTCTTC
>-|TRBJ1-6|TRBV28|-
CARSRQGSNNSPLHF
TGTGCCAGGAGTAGGCAGGGGTCTAATAATTCACCCCTCCACTTT
>large|TRBJ2-7|TRBV6-5|-
CASSYSGPNEQYF
TGTGCCAGCAGTTACTCGGGACCTAACGAGCAGTACTTC
>medium-sized|TRBJ1-4|TRBV27|-
CASSRGSKNEKLFF
TGTGCCAGCAGCCGAGGATCCAAAAATGAAAAACTGTTTTTT
>many|TRBJ1-1|TRBV5-4|TRBD1
CASSLGDRATEAFF
TGTGCCAGCAGCTTGGGCGACAGGGCCACTGAAGCTTTCTTT
>medium-sized|TRBJ1-2|TRBV6-1|-
CASSDPGRYGYTF
TGTGCCAGCAGTGACCCCGGACGGTATGGCTACACCTTC
>-|TRBJ2-7|TRBV12-3/TRBV12-4|TRBD1
CASSSGTGRPYEQYF
TGTGCCAGCAGTTCTGGGACAGGGCGCCCCTACGAGCAGTACTTC
>medium-sized|TRBJ2-1|TRBV11-2|TRBD2
CASSFYSGRGNEQFF
TGTGCCAGCAGCTTCTATAGCGGGAGGGGGAATGAGCAGTTCTTC
>medium-sized|TRBJ2-3|TRBV11-3|TRBD2
CASSFGTSDSDTQYF
TGTGCCAGCAGCTTCGGGACTAGCGACTCAGATACGCAGTATTTT
>medium-sized|TRBJ1-6|TRBV4-3|TRBD1
CASSQEGYRGNSPLHF
TGCGCCAGCAGCCAAGAAGGGTACAGGGGAAATTCACCCCTCCACTTT
>-|TRBJ1-3|TRBV12-5|TRBD1
CASGSDREGNTIYF
TGTGCTAGTGGTTCGGACAGGGAGGGAAACACCATATATTTT
>-|TRBJ2-1|TRBV28|TRBD2
CASSLSPGLGSSYNEQFF
TGTGCCAGCAGTTTATCACCGGGACTAGGAAGCTCCTACAATGAGCAGTTCTTC
>-|TRBJ2-3|TRBV11-3|TRBD2
CASSSGTSGSGTQYF
TGTGCCAGCAGCTCCGGGACTAGCGGGAGTGGGACGCAGTATTTT
>many|TRBJ2-1|TRBV5-6|TRBD2
CASSSPGEGRNEQFF
TGTGCCAGCAGCTCCCCTGGGGAGGGCCGAAATGAGCAGTTCTTC
>-|TRBJ1-6|TRBV4-1|TRBD1
CASSRSGTGGWGSSLHF
TGCGCCAGCAGCCGTTCCGGGACAGGGGGCTGGGGATCATCCCTCCACTTT
>-|TRBJ2-3|TRBV27|TRBD2
CASSLVGLAGSTDTQYF
TGTGCCAGCAGTTTAGTGGGACTAGCGGGGAGCACAGATACGCAGTATTTT
>medium-sized|TRBJ2-1|TRBV20-1|TRBD2
CSARDTSVYNEQFF
TGCAGTGCTAGAGATACTAGCGTCTACAATGAGCAGTTCTTC
>-|TRBJ2-2|TRBV7-9|-
CASSNPPGELFF
TGTGCCAGCAGCAATCCCCCCGGGGAGCTGTTTTTT
>-|TRBJ1-3|TRBV6-1|-
CASRETYSGNTIYF
TGTGCCAGCAGGGAGACATACTCTGGAAACACCATATATTTT
>few|TRBJ2-7|TRBV7-9|-
CASSFGGLRGEQYF
TGTGCCAGCAGCTTCGGGGGGCTCCGTGGCGAGCAGTACTTC
>-|TRBJ1-4|TRBV11-2|-
CASSSFTAGGRAHLGNEKLFF
TGTGCCAGCAGCTCCTTTACCGCCGGGGGCCGGGCACACCTAGGAAATGAAAAACTGTTTTTT
>-|TRBJ1-4|TRBV6-2/TRBV6-3|-
CASSNQSRGPNEKLFF
TGTGCCAGCAGTAATCAATCCCGTGGCCCTAATGAAAAACTGTTTTTT
>-|TRBJ2-7|TRBV6-2/TRBV6-3|-
CTSSYLLRAEQYF
TGTACCAGCAGTTACCTCTTACGGGCCGAGCAGTACTTC
>-|TRBJ2-1|TRBV7-9|-
CASFVTFDEQFF
TGTGCCTCCTTTGTGACATTCGATGAGCAGTTCTTC
>-|TRBJ1-5|TRBV6-5|TRBD1
CASSYLTGVNQPQHF
TGTGCCAGCAGTTACTTGACAGGGGTGAATCAGCCCCAGCATTTT
>medium-sized|TRBJ1-5|TRBV28|TRBD1
CASSLIRQGGNQPQHF
TGTGCCAGCAGTTTAATCCGACAGGGTGGCAATCAGCCCCAGCATTTT
>-|TRBJ1-2|TRBV12-3/TRBV12-4|TRBD1
CASSPNGQGTYGYTF
TGTGCCAGCAGCCCGAATGGACAGGGAACATATGGCTACACCTTC
>medium-sized|TRBJ1-6|TRBV20-1|TRBD1
CSARDSINSPLHF
TGCAGTGCCAGGGACAGCATTAATTCACCCCTCCACTTT
>-|TRBJ1-1|TRBV28|-
CASSSYPGTEAFF
TGTGCCAGCAGTTCTTACCCGGGGACTGAAGCTTTCTTT
>-|TRBJ1-1|TRBV7-2|-
CASSLGGRLEAFF
TGTGCCAGCAGCTTAGGCGGGCGACTTGAAGCTTTCTTT
>-|TRBJ2-2|TRBV28|-
CASSFESWTNANTGELFF
TGTGCCAGCAGTTTTGAATCGTGGACAAACGCGAACACCGGGGAGCTGTTTTTT
>-|TRBJ2-2|TRBV11-3|-
CASNLGDISGELFF
TGTGCCAGCAACTTAGGGGACATAAGCGGGGAGCTGTTTTTT
>-|TRBJ2-2|TRBV6-1|TRBD1
CASSRLWDRGYTGELFF
TGTGCCAGCAGCCGCCTTTGGGACAGGGGGTATACCGGGGAGCTGTTTTTT